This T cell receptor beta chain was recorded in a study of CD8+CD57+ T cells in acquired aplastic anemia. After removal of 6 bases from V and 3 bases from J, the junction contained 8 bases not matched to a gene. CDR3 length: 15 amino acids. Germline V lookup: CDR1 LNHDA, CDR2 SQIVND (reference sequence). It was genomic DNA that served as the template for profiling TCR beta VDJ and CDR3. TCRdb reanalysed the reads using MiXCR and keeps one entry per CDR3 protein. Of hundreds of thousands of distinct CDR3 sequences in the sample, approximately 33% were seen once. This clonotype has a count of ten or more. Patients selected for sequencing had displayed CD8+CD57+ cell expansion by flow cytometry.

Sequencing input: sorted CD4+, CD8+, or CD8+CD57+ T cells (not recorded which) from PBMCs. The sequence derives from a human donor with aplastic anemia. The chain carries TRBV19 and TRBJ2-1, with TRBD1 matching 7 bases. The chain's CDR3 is CASSLTGNYYNEQFF. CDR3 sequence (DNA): TGTGCCAGTAGCTTGACAGGGAACTACTACAATGAGCAGTTCTTC.